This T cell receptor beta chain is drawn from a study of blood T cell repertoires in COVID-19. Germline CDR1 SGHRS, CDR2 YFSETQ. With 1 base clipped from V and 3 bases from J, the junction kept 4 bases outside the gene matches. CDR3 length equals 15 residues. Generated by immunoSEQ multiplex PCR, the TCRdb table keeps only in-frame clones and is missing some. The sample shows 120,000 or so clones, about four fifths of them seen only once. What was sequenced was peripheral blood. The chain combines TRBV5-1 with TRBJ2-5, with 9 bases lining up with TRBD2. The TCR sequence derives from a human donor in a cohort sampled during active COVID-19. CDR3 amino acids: CASSLWGLAEETQYF. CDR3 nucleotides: TGCGCCAGCAGCTTGTGGGGACTAGCAGAAGAGACCCAGTACTTC.